Described below is a single T cell receptor beta chain sequence and its context. The record originates from a study of blood T cell repertoires in COVID-19. In the original workflow: Amplified reference gene primers provided the basis for estimating nucleated cell counts. Some clones are missing from TCRdb's copy, which holds only in-frame ones; the method was immunoSEQ multiplex PCR. The V and J calls and the clone size are those of that table, but D and trimming were determined from the DNA. Among over 150,000 clones listed, around 83% were seen once. Material for sequencing was PBMCs or T cells enriched from blood (not recorded which). The receptor comes from a man aged 40-55 years who had recovered from COVID-19.

CDR3 residues: CASLGTGRTYEQYF. In nucleotides, the CDR3 is TGCGCCAGCTTAGGGACAGGGCGGACCTACGAGCAGTACTTC. The rearrangement links TRBV10-2 to TRBJ2-7; 9 positions match TRBD1. CDR1 is WSHSY, CDR2 SAAADI, per germline. Trimming at V came to 8 bases and at J to 2 bases, leaving 7 bases not matched to a gene. This CDR3 spans 14 amino acids.